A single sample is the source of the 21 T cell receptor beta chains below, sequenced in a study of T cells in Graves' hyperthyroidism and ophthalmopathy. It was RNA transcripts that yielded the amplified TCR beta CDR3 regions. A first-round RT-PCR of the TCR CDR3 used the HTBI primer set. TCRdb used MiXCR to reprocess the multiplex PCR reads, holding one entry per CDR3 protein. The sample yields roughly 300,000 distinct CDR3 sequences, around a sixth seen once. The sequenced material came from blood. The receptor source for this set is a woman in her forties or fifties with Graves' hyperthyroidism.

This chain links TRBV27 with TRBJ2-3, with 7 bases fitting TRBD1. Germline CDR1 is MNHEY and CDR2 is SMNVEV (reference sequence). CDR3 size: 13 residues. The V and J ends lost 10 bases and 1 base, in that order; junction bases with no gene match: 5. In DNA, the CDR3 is TGTGCCATCAATGGACAGGGCACAGATACGCAGTATTTT. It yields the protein CAINGQGTDTQYF.

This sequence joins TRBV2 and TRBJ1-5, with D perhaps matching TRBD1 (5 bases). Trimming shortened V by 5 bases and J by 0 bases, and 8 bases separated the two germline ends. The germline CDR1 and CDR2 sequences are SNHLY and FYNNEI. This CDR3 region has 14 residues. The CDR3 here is CASSRGGSNQPQHF. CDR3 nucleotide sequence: TGTGCCAGCAGTCGGGGGGGTAGCAATCAGCCCCAGCATTTT.

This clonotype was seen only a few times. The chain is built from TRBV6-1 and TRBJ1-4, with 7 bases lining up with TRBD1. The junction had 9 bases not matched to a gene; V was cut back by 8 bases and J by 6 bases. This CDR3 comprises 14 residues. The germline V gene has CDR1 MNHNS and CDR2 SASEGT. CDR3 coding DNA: TGTGCCAGCTCCGGACAGGTCTTGGATGAAAAACTGTTTTTT. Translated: CASSGQVLDEKLFF.

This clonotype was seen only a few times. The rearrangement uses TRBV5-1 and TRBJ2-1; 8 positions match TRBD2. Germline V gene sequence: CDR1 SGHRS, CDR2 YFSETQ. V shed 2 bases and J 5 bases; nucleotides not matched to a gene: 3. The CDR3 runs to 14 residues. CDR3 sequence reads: CASSFAGGNNEQFF. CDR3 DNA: TGCGCCAGCAGCTTCGCGGGGGGAAACAATGAGCAGTTCTTC.

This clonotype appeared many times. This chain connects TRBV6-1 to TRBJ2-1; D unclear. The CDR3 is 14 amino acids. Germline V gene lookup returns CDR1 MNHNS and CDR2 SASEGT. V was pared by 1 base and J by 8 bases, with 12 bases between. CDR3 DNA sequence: TGTGCCAGCAGTGAAGAATCGTGGGAAGATGAGCAGTTCTTC. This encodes CASSEESWEDEQFF.

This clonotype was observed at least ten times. The CDR3 here is CASSSLEGATNEKLFF. The CDR3 coding sequence is TGTGCCAGCAGTTCCTTAGAAGGTGCAACTAATGAAAAACTGTTTTTT. The rearrangement joins TRBV27 to TRBJ1-4; D is uncertain. CDR3 length: 16 residues. Germline CDR1 reads MNHEY; CDR2 reads SMNVEV (reference sequence). Trimming left V 4 bases short and J 0 bases short, with 12 bases between.

The CDR3 loop is CASSYLEGDHRETQYF. The CDR3 coding sequence is TGTGCCAGCAGTTACCTTGAGGGGGACCATAGGGAGACCCAGTACTTC. This sequence joins TRBV6-6 and TRBJ2-5; D is perhaps TRBD1 (6 bases). Germline assignment: CDR1 MNHNY and CDR2 SVGAGI (reference sequence). CDR3 length: 16 residues. With 2 bases removed from V and 5 bases from J, the gap between germline ends came to 18 bases.

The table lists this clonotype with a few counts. The CDR3 DNA reads as TGTGCCAGCAGTCGGGACGCCTACGAGCAGTACTTC. Protein sequence: CASSRDAYEQYF. This chain joins TRBV6-1 and TRBJ2-7, with D perhaps assigned TRBD1 or TRBD2 (5 bases each). Germline V CDR1 and CDR2: MNHNS, SASEGT. V lost 5 bases and J 2 bases, leaving 7 bases between the germline ends. The CDR3 is made up of 12 amino acids.

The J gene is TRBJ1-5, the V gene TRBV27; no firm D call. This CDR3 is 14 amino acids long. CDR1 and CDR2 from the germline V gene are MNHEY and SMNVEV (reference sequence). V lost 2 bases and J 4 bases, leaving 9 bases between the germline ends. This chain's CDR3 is CASSLAQANQPQHF. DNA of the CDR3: TGTGCCAGCAGTTTAGCGCAGGCAAATCAGCCCCAGCATTTT.

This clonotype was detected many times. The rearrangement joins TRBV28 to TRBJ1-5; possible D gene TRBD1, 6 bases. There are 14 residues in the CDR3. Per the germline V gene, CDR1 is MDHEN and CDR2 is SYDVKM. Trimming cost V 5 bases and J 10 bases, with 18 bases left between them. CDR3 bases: TGTGCCAGCAGTGTCCAGGGGTTCGCGGATCCCCAGCATTTT. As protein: CASSVQGFADPQHF.

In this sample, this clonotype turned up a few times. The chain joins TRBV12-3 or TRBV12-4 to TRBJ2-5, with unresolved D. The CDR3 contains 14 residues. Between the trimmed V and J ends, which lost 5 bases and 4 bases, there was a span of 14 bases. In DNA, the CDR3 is TGTGCCAGCAGTACTGACAACCCGGGAGAGACCCAGTACTTC. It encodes CASSTDNPGETQYF.

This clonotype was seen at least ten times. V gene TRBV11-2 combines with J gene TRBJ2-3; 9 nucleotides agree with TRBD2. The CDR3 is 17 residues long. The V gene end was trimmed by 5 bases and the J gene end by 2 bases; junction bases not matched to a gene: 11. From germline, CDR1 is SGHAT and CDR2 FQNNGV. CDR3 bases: TGTGCCAGCAGCCCCCCCGGTAGCGGGAGTTTCACAGATACGCAGTATTTT. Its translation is CASSPPGSGSFTDTQYF.

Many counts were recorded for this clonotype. As DNA, the CDR3 is TGCAGTGCTAGGTACGCAGGCCAGCCCCAGCATTTT. This codes for CSARYAGQPQHF. V and J are TRBV20-1 and TRBJ1-5; D call uncertain. CDR1 and CDR2 from the germline V gene are DFQATT and SNEGSKA (reference sequence). V lost 3 bases to trimming and J lost 7 bases, with 10 bases between them. There are 12 residues in the CDR3.

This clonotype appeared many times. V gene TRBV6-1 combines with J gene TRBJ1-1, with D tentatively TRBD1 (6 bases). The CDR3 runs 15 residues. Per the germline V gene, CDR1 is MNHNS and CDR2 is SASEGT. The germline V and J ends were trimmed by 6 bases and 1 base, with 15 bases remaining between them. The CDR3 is CASSPTGHENTEAFF. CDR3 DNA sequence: TGTGCCAGCAGCCCAACAGGGCACGAGAACACTGAAGCTTTCTTT.

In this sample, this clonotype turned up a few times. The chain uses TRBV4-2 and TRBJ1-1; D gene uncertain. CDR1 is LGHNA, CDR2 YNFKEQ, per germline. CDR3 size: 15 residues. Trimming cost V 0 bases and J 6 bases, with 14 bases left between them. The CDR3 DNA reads TGTGCCAGCAGCCAAGAGTTGGGCAGAACTGCTGAAGCTTTCTTT. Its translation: CASSQELGRTAEAFF.

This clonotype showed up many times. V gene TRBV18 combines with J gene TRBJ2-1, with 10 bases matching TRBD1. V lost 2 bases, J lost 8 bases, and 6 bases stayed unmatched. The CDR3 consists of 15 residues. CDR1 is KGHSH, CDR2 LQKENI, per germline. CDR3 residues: CASSPIWTGGHEQFF. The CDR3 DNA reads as TGTGCCAGCTCACCAATCTGGACAGGGGGACATGAGCAGTTCTTC.

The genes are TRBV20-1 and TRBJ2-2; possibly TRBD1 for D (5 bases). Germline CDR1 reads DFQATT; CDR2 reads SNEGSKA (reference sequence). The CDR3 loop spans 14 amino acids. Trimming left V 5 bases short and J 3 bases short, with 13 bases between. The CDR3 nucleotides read TGCAGTGCTCGAGGACATTGGGACACCGGGGAGCTGTTTTTT. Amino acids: CSARGHWDTGELFF.

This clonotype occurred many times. CDR3 sequence: CASMIGGQQETQYF. CDR3 in DNA: TGTGCCAGCATGATTGGGGGGCAGCAAGAGACCCAGTACTTC. The chain combines TRBV28 with TRBJ2-5; D may correspond to TRBD1 or TRBD2 (6 bases each). From germline, CDR1 is MDHEN and CDR2 SYDVKM. This CDR3 is built from 14 residues. The V gene lost 7 bases and the J gene lost 2 bases, with 14 bases spanning the gap.

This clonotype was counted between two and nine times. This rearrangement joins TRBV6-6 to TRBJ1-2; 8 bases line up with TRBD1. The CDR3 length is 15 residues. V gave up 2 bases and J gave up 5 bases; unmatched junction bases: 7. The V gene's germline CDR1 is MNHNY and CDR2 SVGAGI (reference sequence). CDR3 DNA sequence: TGTGCCAGCAGTTACGTGGACAGGGAGGGATATGGCTACACCTTC. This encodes CASSYVDREGYGYTF.

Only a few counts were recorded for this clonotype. The CDR3 reads CASTRSLVAAGELFF. CDR3 coding DNA: TGTGCCAGCACCCGGTCCCTGGTAGCCGCCGGGGAGCTGTTTTTT. The chain employs TRBV2 and TRBJ2-2; no clear D gene. V was clipped by 7 bases and J by 6 bases, with 18 bases between them. This CDR3 has 15 amino acids. CDR1 SNHLY and CDR2 FYNNEI come from the germline V gene.

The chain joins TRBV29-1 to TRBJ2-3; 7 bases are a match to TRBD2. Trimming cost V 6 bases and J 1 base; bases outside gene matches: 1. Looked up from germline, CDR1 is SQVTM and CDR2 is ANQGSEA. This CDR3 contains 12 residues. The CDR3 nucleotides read TGCAGCGTCCGGGGGGGCACAGATACGCAGTATTTT. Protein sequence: CSVRGGTDTQYF.